This T cell receptor beta chain was captured in a study of blood T cell repertoires in COVID-19 (dated by TCRdb to 2018 to 2020). Describing the broader study: The collaborator samples originated in the United States, Italy and Spain and spanned the acute and convalescent phases of COVID-19. The material from the prospective study consisted of cDNA or gDNA derived from T cells, B-cell-depleted T cells, or PBMCs. Subjects who had been exposed to COVID-19, were actively infected with it, or had recovered from it provided the deeply sampled blood TCRbeta repertoires that made up the dataset. The repertoires were released in a freely available public database meant as a resource for research on the immune response to SARS-CoV-2. Samples came from the ongoing ImmuneRACE study (first 160 participants) plus 1,254 subjects from 6 global collaborators. Nearly every sample came with metadata listing a de-identified subject ID, COVID-19 status, age in years and sex. Where available, HLA class I and class II types were taken from metadata supplied by the sample provider and were not determined by assay-based typing. Broader findings and caveats from the paper: The amount of clinical and demographic metadata varied by source and participant and was provided uncurated.

In the prospective study, participants were roughly 18 to 100 years old, resided in approximately 25 geographic areas of the United States, and were enrolled through a virtual design. In the prospective study, participants were assigned to cohorts based on the clinical history participants reported in a screening survey and a study questionnaire. Each participant in the prospective study had whole blood, serum and a nasopharyngeal or oropharyngeal swab collected by mobile phlebotomists. Additional blood draws and questionnaires over an approximately two-month period could optionally be provided by prospective study participants. Before DNA extraction, prospective study blood samples were shipped either frozen or at room temperature. This clone was seen once. No antigen is known for it. One base away there is no much larger clone; base qualities are not given. For CDR1 and CDR2, the germline V gene (reference sequence) lists WNHNN and SYGVQD. The CDR3, cysteine through phenylalanine, is 15 amino acids long. The CDR3 DNA has 45 bases and is translated from base 1. V drops 2 bases and J drops 2 bases, leaving 11 bases in between.

TCRbeta CDR3 regions were amplified from genomic DNA using the immunoSEQ Assay, a bias-controlled multiplex PCR. As for the authors' bioinformatics: Within the assay, amplification of reference gene primers was used to estimate how many nucleated cells each sample contained. To quantify the absolute abundance of each unique TCRbeta CDR3 rearrangement, sequence reads were collapsed and filtered. For each sample, productive Simpson clonality was calculated by taking the square root of Simpson's diversity index across productive rearrangements. In its TCRdb copy, this immuneACCESS table keeps in-frame sequences only and misses some clones. Where compared with another copy, unresolved V genes explain less than half of these, and the others have no known cause. From that table come the V and J calls and clone size; the DNA was used to work out D and trimming. The sample data list 150,000 or so clones, and roughly 80% of these were observed just once. About 6% of the sample is taken by the ten largest.

Rearrangement joined TRBV10-1 to TRBJ2-3; TRBD2 is possibly the D segment (5 matching bases). Material for sequencing was PBMCs or T cells enriched from blood (not recorded which). This sequence originates from a woman aged 40 to 55 with acute COVID-19. The nucleotide sequence is given as TGCGCCAGCAGTGAGGTGGCGGGTCTCACAGATACGCAGTATTTT. It translates as CASSEVAGLTDTQYF.